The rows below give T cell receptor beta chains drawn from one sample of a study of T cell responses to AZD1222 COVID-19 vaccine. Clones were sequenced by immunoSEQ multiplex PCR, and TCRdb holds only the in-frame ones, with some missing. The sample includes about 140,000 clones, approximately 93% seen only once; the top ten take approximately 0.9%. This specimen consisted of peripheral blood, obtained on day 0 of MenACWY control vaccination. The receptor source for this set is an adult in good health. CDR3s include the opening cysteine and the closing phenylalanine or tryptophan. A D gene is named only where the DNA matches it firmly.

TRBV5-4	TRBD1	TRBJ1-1	TGTGCCAGCAGCCCTGGGGACAGGGAGGACACTGAAGCTTTCTTT	CASSPGDREDTEAFF
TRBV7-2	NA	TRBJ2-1	TGTGCCAGCAGCACCGTTAGTGGGAATGAGCAGTTCTTC	CASSTVSGNEQFF
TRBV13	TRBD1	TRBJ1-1	TGTGCCAGCAGTTCGGGACAGGGATGGGTCACTGAAGCTTTCTTT	CASSSGQGWVTEAFF
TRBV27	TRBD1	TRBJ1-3	TGTGCCAGCAGTCAGGGGGGTTCTGGAAACACCATATATTTT	CASSQGGSGNTIYF
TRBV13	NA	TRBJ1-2	TGTGCCAGCAGCAGGGACTATGGCTACACCTTC	CASSRDYGYTF
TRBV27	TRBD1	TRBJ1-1	TGTGCCAGCAGTTTCCTGGACAGGGGGCCCACTGAAGCTTTCTTT	CASSFLDRGPTEAFF
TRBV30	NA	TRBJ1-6	TGTGCCTGGAGTGTAGACTCACCCCTCCACTTT	CAWSVDSPLHF
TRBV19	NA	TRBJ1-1	TGTGCCAGTAGTATACTCCCCGAGAACACTGAAGCTTTCTTT	CASSILPENTEAFF
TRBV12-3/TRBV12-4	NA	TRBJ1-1	TGTGCCAGCAGTTTTTTAGGGGGCACTGAAGCTTTCTTT	CASSFLGGTEAFF
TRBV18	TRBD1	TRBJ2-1	TGTGCCAGCTCACCGGACAGGTCTTACAATGAGCAGTTCTTC	CASSPDRSYNEQFF
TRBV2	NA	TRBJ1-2	TGTGCCAGCAGTGAGGGAACAGGGAAGCCCTATGGCTACACCTTC	CASSEGTGKPYGYTF
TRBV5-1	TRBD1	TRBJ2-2	TGCGCCAGCAGCTTCCGACAGGGGTCCCCCGGGGAGCTGTTTTTT	CASSFRQGSPGELFF
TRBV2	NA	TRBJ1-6	TGTGCCAGCAGTGAACGGTTGTCCACCCTCCACTTT	CASSERLSTLHF
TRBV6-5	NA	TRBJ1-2	TGTGCCAGCAGTTACTCGGGACTCTATGGCTACACCTTC	CASSYSGLYGYTF
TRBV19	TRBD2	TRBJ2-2	TGTGCCAGTAGTACCTTTAGCGGGATTAGCGGGGAGCTGTTTTTT	CASSTFSGISGELFF
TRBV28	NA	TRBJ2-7	TGTGCCAGCAGCTCCGGCGGGACAGAGCAGTACTTC	CASSSGGTEQYF
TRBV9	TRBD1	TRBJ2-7	TGTGCCAGCAGCCCAGGGACAGGCCCCCAGTACGAGCAGTACTTC	CASSPGTGPQYEQYF
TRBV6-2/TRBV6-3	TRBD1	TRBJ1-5	TGTGCCAGCAGTTCCGTCCGGGACAGGGGTTCGGGTCAGCCCCAGCATTTT	CASSSVRDRGSGQPQHF
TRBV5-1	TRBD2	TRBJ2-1	TGCGCCAGCGGACTAGCGGGAGATGAGCAGTTCTTC	CASGLAGDEQFF
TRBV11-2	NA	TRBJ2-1	TGTGCCAGCAGCCCCGTAAGGGGCTACAATGAGCAGTTCTTC	CASSPVRGYNEQFF
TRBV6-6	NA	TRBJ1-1	TGTGCCAGCAGTCGAAGGGACACTGAAGCTTTCTTT	CASSRRDTEAFF
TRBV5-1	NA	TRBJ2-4	TGCGCCAGCAGCCCGGCAACAGGGTCTACCAAAAACATTCAGTACTTC	CASSPATGSTKNIQYF
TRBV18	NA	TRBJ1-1	TGTGCCAGCTCACTGGAAGGGGTGAGGGGAACTGAAGCTTTCTTT	CASSLEGVRGTEAFF
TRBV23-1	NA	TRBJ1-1	TGCGCCAGCAGTCAGATTGAACAGGAGTCCGAAGCTTTCTTT	CASSQIEQESEAFF
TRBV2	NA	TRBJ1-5	TGTGCCAGCAGGGGCCCGGGGGGGAACAATCAGCCCCAGCATTTT	CASRGPGGNNQPQHF
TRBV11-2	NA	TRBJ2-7	TGTGCCAGCAGCTTAATGATGGGTTACGAGCAGTACTTC	CASSLMMGYEQYF
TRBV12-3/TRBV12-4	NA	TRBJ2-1	TGTGCCAGCAGTTCGCAGGCCTACAATGAGCAGTTCTTC	CASSSQAYNEQFF
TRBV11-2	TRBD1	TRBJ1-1	TGTGCCAGCAGCCGATTGGAAGGGGGCAGGAGCACTGAAGCTTTCTTT	CASSRLEGGRSTEAFF
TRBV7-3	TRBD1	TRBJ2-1	TGTGCCAGCAGCATCTCCGGGACAGGTGGCAATGAGCAGTTCTTC	CASSISGTGGNEQFF
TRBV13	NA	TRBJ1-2	TGTGCCAGCAGCTTGGGACAAGGCTATGGCTACACCTTC	CASSLGQGYGYTF
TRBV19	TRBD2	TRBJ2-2	TGTGCCAGTAGTATGCCTAGCGGGCACACCGGGGAGCTGTTTTTT	CASSMPSGHTGELFF
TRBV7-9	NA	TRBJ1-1	TGTGCCAGCAGCTTAGAGGGGGGGTACACTGAAGCTTTCTTT	CASSLEGGYTEAFF
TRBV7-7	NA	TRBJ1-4	TGTGCCAGCAGCGATACCGGGACACCGAATGAAAAACTGTTTTTT	CASSDTGTPNEKLFF
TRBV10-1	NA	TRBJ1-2	TGCGCCAGCAGTGAGTCTACCTCCTATGGCTACACCTTC	CASSESTSYGYTF
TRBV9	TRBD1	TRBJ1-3	TGTGCCAGCAGCCCAGGCGGGACAGGGGTTAACACCATATATTTT	CASSPGGTGVNTIYF
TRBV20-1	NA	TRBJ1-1	TGCAGTGCTAGTCTTCACACTGAAGCTTTCTTT	CSASLHTEAFF
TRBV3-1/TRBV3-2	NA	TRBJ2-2	TGTGCCAGCAGCCCCGCGACATTCCTGAACACCGGGGAGCTGTTTTTT	CASSPATFLNTGELFF
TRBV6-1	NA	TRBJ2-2	TGTGCCAGCAGTGAAATGATGGGTACTATCGGGGAGCTGTTTTTT	CASSEMMGTIGELFF
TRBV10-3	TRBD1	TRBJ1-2	TGTGCCATCCAGGGACAGGGAACGAACTATGGCTACACCTTC	CAIQGQGTNYGYTF
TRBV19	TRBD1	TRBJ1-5	TGTGCCAGTAGTACCAACCGCGGACAGGGGGTACAGCCCCAGCATTTT	CASSTNRGQGVQPQHF
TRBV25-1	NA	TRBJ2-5	TGTGCCAGCAGTGAAGGGGTCAGGGTGTGGCGGGAGACCCAGTACTTC	CASSEGVRVWRETQYF
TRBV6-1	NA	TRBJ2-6	TGTGCCAGCAGTGAAACAGACACCCGCTCTGGGGCCAACGTCCTGACTTTC	CASSETDTRSGANVLTF
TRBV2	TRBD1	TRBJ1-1	TGTGCCAGCAGGGGACAGGGTTTTAACACTGAAGCTTTCTTT	CASRGQGFNTEAFF
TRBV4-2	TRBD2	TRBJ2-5	TGTGCCAGCAGCCAGTTCTTGCGGGGGGCCCAAGAGACCCAGTACTTC	CASSQFLRGAQETQYF
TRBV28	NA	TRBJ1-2	TGTGCCAGCAGGGGCGCTCAAGTCCGCTATGGCTACACCTTC	CASRGAQVRYGYTF
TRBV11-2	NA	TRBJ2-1	TGTGCCAGCAGCGTAGCTTGGTTGGGCTCCTACAATGAGCAGTTCTTC	CASSVAWLGSYNEQFF